Presented here are 23 T cell receptor beta chains from one specimen sequenced in a study of T cell repertoires in ileal Crohn's disease. The assay was immunoSEQ multiplex PCR, and TCRdb's table has in-frame clones only and misses some. Of about 4,500 clones detected, roughly 70% appear once; the ten largest clones hold approximately 22%. Sequenced sample: ileal tissue. The receptors shown here come from an adult with Crohn's disease.

This chain uses TRBV6-6 with TRBJ1-1, with D possibly TRBD1 on 6 matching bases. The germline CDR1 and CDR2 sequences are MNHNY and SVGAGI (reference sequence). Trimming cost V 2 bases and J 2 bases, with 12 bases left between them. This CDR3 has 15 residues. The CDR3 bases are TGTGCCAGCAGTTACCCGGGACAACTTAACACTGAAGCTTTCTTT. Its protein is CASSYPGQLNTEAFF.

This chain connects TRBV4-2 to TRBJ2-7; 9 positions agree with TRBD2. The CDR3 contains 18 residues. CDR1 is LGHNA, CDR2 YNFKEQ, per germline. The V segment lost 1 base and the J segment 2 bases; nucleotides outside the gene matches: 12. CDR3 sequence: CASSQVLSGGQTTYEQYF. The CDR3 DNA follows: TGTGCCAGCAGCCAAGTTCTTAGCGGGGGCCAGACTACCTACGAGCAGTACTTC.

The chain employs TRBV30 and TRBJ2-1, with 9 bases identical to TRBD2. Trimming at V came to 6 bases and at J to 7 bases, leaving 13 bases not matched to a gene. CDR1 and CDR2 (germline): GTSNPN, SVGIG (reference sequence). This CDR3 has 15 amino acids. CDR3 in amino acids: CACTPSGRKKNEQFF. For the CDR3, the DNA is TGTGCCTGCACACCGAGCGGGAGGAAGAAAAATGAGCAGTTCTTC.

This clone was counted a few times. The chain links TRBV10-1 to TRBJ2-1; the match to TRBD2 covers 8 bases. V was pared by 4 bases and J by 6 bases, with 8 bases of the junction left unmatched. This CDR3 has 15 residues. Per germline, CDR1 WNHNN and CDR2 SYGVQD (reference sequence). CDR3 DNA sequence: TGCGCCAGCAGTGCCTACGGACTAGCCGGCAATGAGCAGTTCTTC. The encoded protein is CASSAYGLAGNEQFF.

The DNA of the CDR3 is TGTGCCAGCAGACAGACAGGGGCCGCGGATATCTTCGGCTACACCTTC. Translation gives CASRQTGAADIFGYTF. V usage is TRBV27 and J usage is TRBJ1-2, with TRBD1 matching 8 bases. The germline gives CDR1 MNHEY, CDR2 SMNVEV (reference sequence). The CDR3 is 16 amino acids. J was trimmed by 8 bases and V by 6 bases; bases with no gene match: 17.

This clone has a handful of counts. The chain couples TRBV5-1 to TRBJ1-5; 8 bases line up with TRBD1. The germline V gene encodes CDR1 SGHRS and CDR2 YFSETQ. With 4 bases clipped from V and 7 bases from J, the junction kept 7 bases outside the gene matches. The CDR3 length is 14 residues. CDR3 DNA sequence: TGCGCCAGCAGCCTGACAGGGGACAACCAGCCCCAGCATTTT. It is translated as CASSLTGDNQPQHF.

Remarks on this clone: The sample contains more than one DNA sequence encoding this CDR3. This rearrangement joins TRBV5-1 to TRBJ1-1; D gene uncertain. This CDR3 comprises 13 residues. Germline V gene data show CDR1 as SGHRS and CDR2 as YFSETQ. Trimming shortened V by 1 base and J by 0 bases, and 4 bases separated the two germline ends. This chain's CDR3 is CASSLTVNTEAFF. CDR3 in DNA: TGCGCCAGCAGCTTGACAGTGAACACTGAAGCTTTCTTT. The variable domain in full, completed from reference TRBV5-1 and TRBJ1-1, reads KAGVTQTPRYLIKTRGQQVTLSCSPISGHRSVSWYQQTPGQGLQFLFEYFSETQRNKGNFPGRFSGRQFSNSRSEMNVSTLELGDSALYLCASSLTVNTEAFFGQGTRLTVV.

The chain combines TRBV20-1 with TRBJ2-7; perhaps TRBD2 as D (6 bases). The CDR3 totals 11 residues. Deletions cut 8 bases from V and 4 bases from J, with 12 bases between. The germline CDR1 and CDR2 sequences are DFQATT and SNEGSKA (reference sequence). The CDR3 sequence is CSPVLAYEQYF. CDR3 bases: TGCAGTCCGGTTCTAGCGTACGAGCAGTACTTC.

The V call is TRBV5-1, the J call TRBJ2-3, with 9 bases identical to TRBD1. The CDR3 is 16 amino acids. Germline V gives CDR1 SGHRS, CDR2 YFSETQ. Trimming removed 3 bases from V and 6 bases from J; junction bases left unmatched: 11. The CDR3 region is CASSSEGTGRADTQYF. The CDR3 bases are TGCGCCAGCAGCTCGGAAGGGACAGGGCGAGCGGATACGCAGTATTTT.

This clone qualifies as large. The chain couples TRBV5-1 to TRBJ1-6, with D possibly being TRBD1 (5 bases). V lost 6 bases and J 7 bases, leaving 11 bases between the germline ends. The CDR3 has 13 amino acids. Germline values: CDR1 SGHRS, CDR2 YFSETQ. CDR3 protein: CASNDGGNSPLHF. The CDR3 nucleotides read TGCGCCAGCAATGACGGGGGAAATTCACCCCTCCACTTT.

This clone has just a few counts. This chain links TRBV5-1 with TRBJ1-3; TRBD1 is a possible D gene (5 bases). Germline lookup yields CDR1 SGHRS and CDR2 YFSETQ. The CDR3 is 16 amino acids. V was shortened by 0 bases and J by 7 bases, with 17 bases between the two germline ends. The CDR3 DNA is TGCGCCAGCAGCTTGGAGCCAGGAGGGGTAGGGAACACCATATATTTT. Encoded protein: CASSLEPGGVGNTIYF.

This sequence joins TRBV6-1 and TRBJ1-1, with 9 bases fitting TRBD1. V dropped 0 bases and J dropped 3; count of bases not matched to a gene: 5. The CDR3 loop spans 16 amino acids. CDR1 is MNHNS, CDR2 SASEGT, per germline. The CDR3 region is CASSEATGGGDTEAFF. CDR3 DNA sequence: TGTGCCAGCAGTGAAGCGACAGGGGGAGGGGACACTGAAGCTTTCTTT.

The J gene is TRBJ1-1, the V gene TRBV5-1; 7 nucleotides align to TRBD1. The V segment lost 6 bases and the J segment 4 bases; nucleotides outside the gene matches: 15. The CDR3 is made up of 16 amino acids. From germline, CDR1 is SGHRS and CDR2 YFSETQ. DNA of the CDR3: TGCGCCAGCAACCGTAGAGGGGGCGGTTTGGTCACTGAAGCTTTCTTT. Protein product: CASNRRGGGLVTEAFF.

CDR3: CASSWGGSGEQYF. The CDR3 bases are TGTGCCAGCTCCTGGGGGGGGTCTGGCGAGCAGTACTTC. The chain uses TRBV11-3 and TRBJ2-7, with TRBD2 matching over 7 bases. The trim removed 8 bases at V and 6 bases at J, leaving 10 bases unmatched. The CDR3 is 13 amino acids. Germline-derived CDR1 and CDR2 are SGHNT and YENEEA.

The chain couples TRBV10-3 to TRBJ1-2; maybe TRBD1 (6 bases). From germline, CDR1 is ENHRY and CDR2 SYGVKD. V lost 4 bases and J lost 4, with 19 bases in between. CDR3 size: 16 residues. DNA for the CDR3: TGTGCCATCAGTGTGGTAGGAACAGGGTCGGGCTATGGCTACACCTTC. This codes for CAISVVGTGSGYGYTF.

The gene calls are TRBV5-1 and TRBJ2-2; 7 bases agree with TRBD1. V dropped 4 bases and J dropped 1; count of bases not matched to a gene: 4. Germline CDR1 SGHRS, CDR2 YFSETQ. This CDR3 is 15 amino acids long. The CDR3 DNA follows: TGCGCCAGCAGCCCGGGACAGATGAACACCGGGGAGCTGTTTTTT. It encodes CASSPGQMNTGELFF.

The chain links TRBV5-5 to TRBJ2-7; 15 nucleotides agree with TRBD2. The CDR3 runs to 17 residues. V lost 3 bases, J lost 7 bases, and 11 bases stayed unmatched. Germline CDR1 is SGHKS and CDR2 is YYEKEE (reference sequence). DNA for the CDR3: TGTGCCAGCAGCTCGGGACTAGCGGGAGGAAGGTCTAGAGAGCAGTACTTC. This sequence encodes CASSSGLAGGRSREQYF.

This clone was seen more than once but under ten times. The rearrangement uses TRBV28 and TRBJ1-5; a possible D gene is TRBD1 (6 bases). The V and J ends lost 5 bases and 10 bases respectively, with 12 bases between them. In germline, CDR1 is MDHEN, CDR2 SYDVKM. This CDR3 has 12 amino acids. The CDR3 nucleotides are TGTGCCAGCAGTGAGAACAGGGCCCCCCAGCATTTT. Protein: CASSENRAPQHF.

This clone was seen a single time. The chain couples TRBV25-1 to TRBJ1-1; TRBD1 matches at 11 bases. The CDR3 has 17 amino acids. The V gene end was trimmed by 2 bases and the J gene end by 4 bases; junction bases not matched to a gene: 9. Germline assignment: CDR1 MGHDK and CDR2 SYGVNS. In nucleotides, the CDR3 is TGTGCCAGCAGTGAAAGGCGACCCGGGACAGGGGGCACTGAAGCTTTCTTT. Its protein product is CASSERRPGTGGTEAFF. Full variable domain (remainder filled in from reference TRBV25-1 and TRBJ1-1): EADIYQTPRYLVIGTGKKITLECSQTMGHDKMYWYQQDPGMELHLIHYSYGVNSTEKGDLSSESTVSRIRTEHFPLTLESARPSHTSQYLCASSERRPGTGGTEAFFGQGTRLTVV.

The gene calls are TRBV12-2 and TRBJ2-4; the tabulated D call, TRBD2, remains unverified against the DNA. TRBV12-2 represents a pseudogene. This CDR3 region has 18 residues. The CDR3 nucleotides are TGTGCAAGTCGCTTAGTAGTCCGAGCGGGAGACTGGGGAAACATTCAGTACTTC. Amino acids: CASRLVVRAGDWGNIQYF.

The chain carries TRBV7-6 and TRBJ1-2; TRBD1 might be the D (5 bases). CDR3 length equals 14 residues. CDR1 and CDR2 (germline): SGHVS, FNYEAQ. V shed 5 bases and J shed 0 bases, with 10 bases lying between them. The CDR3 nucleotides read TGTGCCAGCAGCCCCGACAGTACTAACTATGGCTACACCTTC. Encoded protein: CASSPDSTNYGYTF. The complete variable domain, with remaining parts taken from reference TRBV7-6 and TRBJ1-2, reads GAGVSQSPRYKVTKRGQDVALRCDPISGHVSLYWYRQALGQGPEFLTYFNYEAQQDKSGLPNDRFSAERPEGSISTLTIQRTEQRDSAMYRCASSPDSTNYGYTFGSGTRLTVV.

This clone was detected a few times. The V gene is TRBV29-1, the J gene TRBJ1-2; 9 bases are a match to TRBD1. CDR3 size: 12 residues. Trimming at V came to 7 bases and at J to 7 bases, leaving 7 bases not matched to a gene. From germline, CDR1 is SQVTM and CDR2 ANQGSEA. CDR3 DNA: TGCAGCGCCCCGGGGGACAGGGCTGGCTACACCTTC. Protein sequence: CSAPGDRAGYTF.

This clone has just one count. V and J are TRBV6-1 and TRBJ2-7, with D tentatively TRBD2 (6 bases). The CDR3 sequence is 14 residues long. Trimming cost V 4 bases and J 6 bases, with 16 bases left between them. Germline V gene sequence: CDR1 MNHNS, CDR2 SASEGT. The CDR3 region is CASSVGTGGLEQYF. The CDR3, as DNA: TGTGCCAGCAGTGTCGGGACCGGGGGTCTCGAGCAGTACTTC.